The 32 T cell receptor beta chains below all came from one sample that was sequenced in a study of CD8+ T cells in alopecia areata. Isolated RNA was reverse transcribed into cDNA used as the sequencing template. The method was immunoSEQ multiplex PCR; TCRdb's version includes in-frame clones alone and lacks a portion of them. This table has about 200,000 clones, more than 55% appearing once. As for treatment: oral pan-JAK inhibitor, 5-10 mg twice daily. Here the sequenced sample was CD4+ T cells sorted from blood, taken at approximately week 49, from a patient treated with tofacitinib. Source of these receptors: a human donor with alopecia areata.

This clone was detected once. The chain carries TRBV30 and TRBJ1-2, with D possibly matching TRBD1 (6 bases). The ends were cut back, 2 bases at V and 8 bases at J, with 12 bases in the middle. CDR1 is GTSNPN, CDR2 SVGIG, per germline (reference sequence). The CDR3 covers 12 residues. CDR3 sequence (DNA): TGTGCCTGGAGTCAAGGGGGGTCGGGCTACACCTTC. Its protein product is CAWSQGGSGYTF.

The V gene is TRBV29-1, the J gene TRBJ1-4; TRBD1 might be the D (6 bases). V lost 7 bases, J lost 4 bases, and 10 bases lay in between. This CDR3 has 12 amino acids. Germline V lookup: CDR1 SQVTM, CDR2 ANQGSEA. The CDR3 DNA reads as TGCAGCGCTAACAGGGATAATGAAAAACTGTTTTTT. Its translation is CSANRDNEKLFF.

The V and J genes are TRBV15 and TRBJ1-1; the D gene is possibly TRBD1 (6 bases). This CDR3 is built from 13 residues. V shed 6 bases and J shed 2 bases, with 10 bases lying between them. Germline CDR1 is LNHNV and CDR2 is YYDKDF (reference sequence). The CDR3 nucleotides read TGTGCCACCAGGGACAGCCCCAACACTGAAGCTTTCTTT. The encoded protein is CATRDSPNTEAFF.

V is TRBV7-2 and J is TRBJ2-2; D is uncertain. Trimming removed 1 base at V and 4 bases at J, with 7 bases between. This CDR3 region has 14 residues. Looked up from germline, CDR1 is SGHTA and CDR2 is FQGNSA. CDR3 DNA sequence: TGTGCCAGCAGCTTAGGGCAGACCACCGGGGAGCTGTTTTTT. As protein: CASSLGQTTGELFF.

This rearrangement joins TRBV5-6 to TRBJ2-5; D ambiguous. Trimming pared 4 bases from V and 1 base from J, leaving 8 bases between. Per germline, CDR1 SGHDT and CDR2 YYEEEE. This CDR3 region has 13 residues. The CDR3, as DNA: TGTGCCAGCAGCCTACAGCTCCAAGAGACCCAGTACTTC. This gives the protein CASSLQLQETQYF.

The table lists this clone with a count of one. This chain's CDR3 is CAWSVSGPYGYTF. In DNA, the CDR3 is TGTGCCTGGAGTGTATCCGGGCCCTATGGCTACACCTTC. The rearrangement links TRBV30 to TRBJ1-2; D unclear. Trimming removed 0 bases at V and 4 bases at J, with 9 bases between. Germline CDR1 GTSNPN, CDR2 SVGIG (reference sequence). CDR3 size: 13 residues. The variable domain in full, completed from reference TRBV30 and TRBJ1-2, reads SQTIHQWPATLVQPVGSPLSLECTVEGTSNPNLYWYRQAAGRGLQLLFYSVGIGQISSEVPQNLSASRPQDRQFILSSKKLLLSDSGFYLCAWSVSGPYGYTFGSGTRLTVV.

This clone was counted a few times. The DNA of the CDR3 is TGCGCCAGTGGGGAATGGGGAAAGACCGGGGAGCTGTTTTTT. Protein: CASGEWGKTGELFF. The rearrangement links TRBV5-1 to TRBJ2-2; D is ambiguous. The V and J ends lost 8 bases and 5 bases respectively, with 16 bases between them. The CDR3 length is 14 residues. Germline V CDR1 and CDR2: SGHRS, YFSETQ. Using reference TRBV5-1 and TRBJ2-2 for the parts outside the CDR3, the full variable domain is KAGVTQTPRYLIKTRGQQVTLSCSPISGHRSVSWYQQTPGQGLQFLFEYFSETQRNKGNFPGRFSGRQFSNSRSEMNVSTLELGDSALYLCASGEWGKTGELFFGEGSRLTVL.

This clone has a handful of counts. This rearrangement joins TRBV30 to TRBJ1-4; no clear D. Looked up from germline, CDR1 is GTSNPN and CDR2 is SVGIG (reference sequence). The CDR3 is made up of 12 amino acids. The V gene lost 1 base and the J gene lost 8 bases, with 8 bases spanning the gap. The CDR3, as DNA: TGTGCCTGGAGTGATGGGAGGGAAAAACTGTTTTTT. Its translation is CAWSDGREKLFF. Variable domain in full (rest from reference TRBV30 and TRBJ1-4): SQTIHQWPATLVQPVGSPLSLECTVEGTSNPNLYWYRQAAGRGLQLLFYSVGIGQISSEVPQNLSASRPQDRQFILSSKKLLLSDSGFYLCAWSDGREKLFFGSGTQLSVL.

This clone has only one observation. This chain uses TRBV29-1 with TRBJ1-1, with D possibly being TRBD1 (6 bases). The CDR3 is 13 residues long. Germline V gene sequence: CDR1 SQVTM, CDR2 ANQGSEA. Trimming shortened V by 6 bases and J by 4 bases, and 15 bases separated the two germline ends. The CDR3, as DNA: TGCAGCGTGGGACATCCAGGGAGCACTGAAGCTTTCTTT. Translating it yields CSVGHPGSTEAFF. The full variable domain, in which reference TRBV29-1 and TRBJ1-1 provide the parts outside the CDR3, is SAVISQKPSRDICQRGTSLTIQCQVDSQVTMMFWYRQQPGQSLTLIATANQGSEATYESGFVIDKFPISRPNLTFSTLTVSNMSPEDSSIYLCSVGHPGSTEAFFGQGTRLTVV.

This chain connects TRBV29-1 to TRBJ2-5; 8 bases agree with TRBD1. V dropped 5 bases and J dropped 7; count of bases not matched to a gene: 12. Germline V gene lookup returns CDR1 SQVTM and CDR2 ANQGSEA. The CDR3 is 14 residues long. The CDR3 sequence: CSVRRSETGATQYF. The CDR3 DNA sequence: TGCAGCGTTCGCAGGTCGGAGACAGGGGCGACCCAGTACTTC.

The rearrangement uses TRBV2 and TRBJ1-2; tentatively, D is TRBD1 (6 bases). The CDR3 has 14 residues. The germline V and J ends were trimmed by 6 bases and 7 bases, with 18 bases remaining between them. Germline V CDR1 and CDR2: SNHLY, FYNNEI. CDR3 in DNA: TGTGCCAGCAGCCCAGGAAGGGGGGCCTCTGGCTACACCTTC. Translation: CASSPGRGASGYTF.

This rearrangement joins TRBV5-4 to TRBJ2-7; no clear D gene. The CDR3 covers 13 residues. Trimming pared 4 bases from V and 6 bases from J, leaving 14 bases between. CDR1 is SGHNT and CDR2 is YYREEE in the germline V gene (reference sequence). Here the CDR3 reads CASSPYGLTEQYF. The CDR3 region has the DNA TGTGCCAGCAGCCCCTATGGGCTGACCGAGCAGTACTTC.

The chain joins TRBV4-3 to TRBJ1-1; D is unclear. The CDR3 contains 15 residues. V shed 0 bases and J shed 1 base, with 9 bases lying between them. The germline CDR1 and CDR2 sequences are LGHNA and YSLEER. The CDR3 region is CASSQEPTRNTEAFF. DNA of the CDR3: TGCGCCAGCAGCCAAGAACCGACTCGGAACACTGAAGCTTTCTTT.

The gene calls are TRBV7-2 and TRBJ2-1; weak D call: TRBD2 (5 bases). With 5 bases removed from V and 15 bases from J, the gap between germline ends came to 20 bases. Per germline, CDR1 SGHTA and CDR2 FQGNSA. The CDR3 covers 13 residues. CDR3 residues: CASSPRGQQRSFF. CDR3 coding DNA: TGTGCCAGCAGCCCCCGCGGGCAGCAGCGTTCGTTCTTC. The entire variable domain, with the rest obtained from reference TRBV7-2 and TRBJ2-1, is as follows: GAGVSQSPSNKVTEKGKDVELRCDPISGHTALYWYRQSLGQGLEFLIYFQGNSAPDKSGLPSDRFSAERTGGSVSTLTIQRTQQEDSAVYLCASSPRGQQRSFFGPGTRLTVL.

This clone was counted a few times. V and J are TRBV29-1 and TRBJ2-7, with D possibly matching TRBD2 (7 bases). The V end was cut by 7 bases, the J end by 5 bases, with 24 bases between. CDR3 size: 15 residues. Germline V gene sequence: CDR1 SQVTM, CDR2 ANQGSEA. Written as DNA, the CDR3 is TGCAGCGCCATGCCGGGGGGCCACGGGGTCCACGAGCAGTACTTC. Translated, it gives CSAMPGGHGVHEQYF.

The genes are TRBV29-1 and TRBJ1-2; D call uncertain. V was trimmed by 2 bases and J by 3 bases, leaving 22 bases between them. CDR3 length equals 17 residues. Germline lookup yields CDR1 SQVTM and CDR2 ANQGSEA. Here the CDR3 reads CSVEKPRGLDDDYGYTF. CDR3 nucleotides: TGCAGCGTTGAAAAACCGCGAGGGCTTGACGATGACTATGGCTACACCTTC. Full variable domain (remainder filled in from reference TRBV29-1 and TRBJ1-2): SAVISQKPSRDICQRGTSLTIQCQVDSQVTMMFWYRQQPGQSLTLIATANQGSEATYESGFVIDKFPISRPNLTFSTLTVSNMSPEDSSIYLCSVEKPRGLDDDYGYTFGSGTRLTVV.

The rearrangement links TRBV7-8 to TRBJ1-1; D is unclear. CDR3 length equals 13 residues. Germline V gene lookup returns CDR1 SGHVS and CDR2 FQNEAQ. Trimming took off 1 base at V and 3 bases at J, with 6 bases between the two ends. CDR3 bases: TGTGCCAGCAGCTTAGTAGTGTACACTGAAGCTTTCTTT. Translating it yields CASSLVVYTEAFF.

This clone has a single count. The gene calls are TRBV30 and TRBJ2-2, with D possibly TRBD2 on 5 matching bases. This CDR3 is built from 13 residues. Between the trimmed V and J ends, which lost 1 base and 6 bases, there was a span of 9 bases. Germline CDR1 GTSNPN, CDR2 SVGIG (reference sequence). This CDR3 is CAWSGARAGELFF. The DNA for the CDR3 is TGTGCCTGGAGTGGGGCGAGGGCCGGGGAGCTGTTTTTT.

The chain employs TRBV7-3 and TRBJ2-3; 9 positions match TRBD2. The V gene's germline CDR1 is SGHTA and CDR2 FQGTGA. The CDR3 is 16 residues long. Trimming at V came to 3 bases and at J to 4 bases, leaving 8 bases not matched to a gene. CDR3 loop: CASSLGAGGPSDTQYF. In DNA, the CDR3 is TGTGCCAGCAGCTTGGGCGCGGGGGGGCCCTCAGATACGCAGTATTTT.

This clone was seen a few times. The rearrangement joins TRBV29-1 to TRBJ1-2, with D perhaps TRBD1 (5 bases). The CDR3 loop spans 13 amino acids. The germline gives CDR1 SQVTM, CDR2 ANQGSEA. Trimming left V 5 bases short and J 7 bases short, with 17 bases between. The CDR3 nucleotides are TGCAGCGTTACGATCACAGCCGACAGTGGCTACACCTTC. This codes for CSVTITADSGYTF.

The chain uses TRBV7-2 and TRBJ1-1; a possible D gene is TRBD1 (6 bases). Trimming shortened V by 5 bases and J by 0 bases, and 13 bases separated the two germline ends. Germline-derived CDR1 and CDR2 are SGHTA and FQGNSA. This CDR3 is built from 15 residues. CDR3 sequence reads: CASSPWGQMNTEAFF. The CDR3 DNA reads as TGTGCCAGCAGCCCGTGGGGGCAGATGAACACTGAAGCTTTCTTT. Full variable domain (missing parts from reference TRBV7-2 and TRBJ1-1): GAGVSQSPSNKVTEKGKDVELRCDPISGHTALYWYRQSLGQGLEFLIYFQGNSAPDKSGLPSDRFSAERTGGSVSTLTIQRTQQEDSAVYLCASSPWGQMNTEAFFGQGTRLTVV.

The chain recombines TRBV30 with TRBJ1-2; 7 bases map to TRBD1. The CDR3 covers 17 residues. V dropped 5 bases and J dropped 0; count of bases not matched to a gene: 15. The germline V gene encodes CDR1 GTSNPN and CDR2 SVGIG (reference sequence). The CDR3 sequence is CAWDSDRDRPTNYGYTF. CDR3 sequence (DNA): TGTGCCTGGGACTCGGACCGGGACAGACCCACTAACTATGGCTACACCTTC.

The CDR3 DNA reads TGCAGCGTTGTTGTCCGGGGAAGCTCCTACGAGCAGTACTTC. This codes for CSVVVRGSSYEQYF. The J gene is TRBJ2-7, the V gene TRBV29-1; possible D gene TRBD2, 5 bases. The CDR3 consists of 14 residues. From germline, CDR1 is SQVTM and CDR2 ANQGSEA. V lost 4 bases and J 0 bases, leaving 13 bases between the germline ends.

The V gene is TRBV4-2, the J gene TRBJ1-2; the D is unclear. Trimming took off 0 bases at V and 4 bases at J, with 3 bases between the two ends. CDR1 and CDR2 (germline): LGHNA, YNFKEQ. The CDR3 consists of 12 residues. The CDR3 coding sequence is TGTGCCAGCAGCCAAGATCCCTATGGCTACACCTTC. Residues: CASSQDPYGYTF.

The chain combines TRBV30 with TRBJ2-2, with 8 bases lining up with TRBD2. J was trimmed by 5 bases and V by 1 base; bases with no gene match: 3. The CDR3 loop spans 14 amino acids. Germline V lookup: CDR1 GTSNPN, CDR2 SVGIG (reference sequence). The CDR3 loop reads CAWSELAGTGELFF. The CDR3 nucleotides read TGTGCCTGGAGTGAGCTAGCGGGTACCGGGGAGCTGTTTTTT.

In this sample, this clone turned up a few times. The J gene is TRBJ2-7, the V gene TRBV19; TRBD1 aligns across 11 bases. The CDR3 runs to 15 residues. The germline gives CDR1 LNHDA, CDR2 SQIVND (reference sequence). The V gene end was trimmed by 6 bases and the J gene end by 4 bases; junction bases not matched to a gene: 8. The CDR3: CASRSAGTGGYEQYF. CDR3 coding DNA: TGTGCCAGTAGGAGCGCCGGGACAGGGGGTTACGAGCAGTACTTC.

The CDR3 region is CASSLGGPGQGARTEAFF. The CDR3 bases are TGTGCCAGCAGCTTAGGGGGACCGGGACAGGGGGCGAGGACTGAAGCTTTCTTT. V usage is TRBV7-2 and J usage is TRBJ1-1, with 12 bases identical to TRBD1. With V trimmed by 1 base and J by 5 bases, 11 bases remained unmatched. This CDR3 has 18 residues. The germline V gene encodes CDR1 SGHTA and CDR2 FQGNSA.

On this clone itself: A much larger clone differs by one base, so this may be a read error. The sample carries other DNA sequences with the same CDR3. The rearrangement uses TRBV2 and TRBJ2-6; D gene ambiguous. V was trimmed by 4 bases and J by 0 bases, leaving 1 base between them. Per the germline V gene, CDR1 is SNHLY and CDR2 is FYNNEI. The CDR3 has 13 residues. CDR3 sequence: CASSGSGANVLTF. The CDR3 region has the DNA TGTGCCAGCAGTGGCTCTGGGGCCAACGTCCTGACTTTC. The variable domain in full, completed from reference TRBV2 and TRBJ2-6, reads EPEVTQTPSHQVTQMGQEVILRCVPISNHLYFYWYRQILGQKVEFLVSFYNNEISEKSEIFDDQFSVERPDGSNFTLKIRSTKLEDSAMYFCASSGSGANVLTFGAGSRLTVL.

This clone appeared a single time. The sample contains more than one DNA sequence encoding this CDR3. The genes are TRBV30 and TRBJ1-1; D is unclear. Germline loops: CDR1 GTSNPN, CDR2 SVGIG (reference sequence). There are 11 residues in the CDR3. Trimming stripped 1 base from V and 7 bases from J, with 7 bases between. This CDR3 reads CAWSASGEAFF. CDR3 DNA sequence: TGTGCCTGGAGTGCCTCAGGTGAAGCTTTCTTT.

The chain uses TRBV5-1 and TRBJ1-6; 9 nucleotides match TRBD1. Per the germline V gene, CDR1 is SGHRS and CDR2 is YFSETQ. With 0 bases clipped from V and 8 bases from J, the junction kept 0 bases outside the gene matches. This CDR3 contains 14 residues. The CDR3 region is CASSLGQGDSPLHF. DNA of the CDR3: TGCGCCAGCAGCTTGGGACAGGGGGATTCACCCCTCCACTTT.

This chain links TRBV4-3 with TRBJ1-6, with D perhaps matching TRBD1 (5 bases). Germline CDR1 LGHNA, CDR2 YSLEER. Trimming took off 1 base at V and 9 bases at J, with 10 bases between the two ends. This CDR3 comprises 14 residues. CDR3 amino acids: CASSQGQGGSPLHF. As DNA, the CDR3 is TGCGCCAGCAGCCAAGGGCAGGGAGGTTCACCCCTCCACTTT.

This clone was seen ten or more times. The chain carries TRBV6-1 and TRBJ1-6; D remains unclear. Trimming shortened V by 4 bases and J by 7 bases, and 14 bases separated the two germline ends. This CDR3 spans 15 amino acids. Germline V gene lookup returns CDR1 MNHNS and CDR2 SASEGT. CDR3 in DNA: TGTGCCAGCAGTGCCACGACTACCCGGAATTCACCCCTCCACTTT. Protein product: CASSATTTRNSPLHF.